The rows below give T cell receptor beta chains drawn from one sample of a study of cytomegalovirus exposure and HLA in healthy donors. Sequenced by immunoSEQ multiplex PCR; TCRdb stores in-frame clones only, minus some. The sample contains about 190,000 clones, approximately 80% of which appear only once. The sample consisted of PBMCs. Source of these receptors: a woman between 35 and 50 years old in good health and CMV-seronegative. CDR3s include the opening cysteine and the closing phenylalanine or tryptophan. Fields, in order: clone size, V gene, J gene, D gene, CDR3 protein, CDR3 DNA. A D gene is named only where the DNA matches it firmly. Clone size, where shown, is once, few, many, or a class for clones that have expanded.

clone_size: -
v_call: TRBV5-1
j_call: TRBJ2-2
d_call: -
cdr3_aa: CASSFAQGRSGELFF
cdr3_nt: TGCGCCAGCAGCTTCGCCCAGGGTAGATCCGGGGAGCTGTTTTTT

clone_size: -
v_call: TRBV6-1
j_call: TRBJ1-4
d_call: -
cdr3_aa: CASSEPVSEKLFF
cdr3_nt: TGTGCCAGCAGTGAGCCGGTTAGTGAAAAACTGTTTTTT

clone_size: -
v_call: TRBV7-9
j_call: TRBJ2-1
d_call: -
cdr3_aa: CASSLVRGQYNEQFF
cdr3_nt: TGTGCCAGCAGCTTAGTGCGGGGGCAGTACAATGAGCAGTTCTTC

clone_size: -
v_call: TRBV2
j_call: TRBJ1-4
d_call: TRBD1
cdr3_aa: CASRVLGTGAEKLFF
cdr3_nt: TGTGCCAGCAGGGTACTAGGGACAGGGGCCGAAAAACTGTTTTTT

clone_size: -
v_call: TRBV29-1
j_call: TRBJ1-2
d_call: -
cdr3_aa: CSVEEQGANGYTF
cdr3_nt: TGCAGCGTTGAAGAACAGGGAGCCAATGGCTACACCTTC

clone_size: -
v_call: TRBV5-1
j_call: TRBJ2-3
d_call: -
cdr3_aa: CASSSIGEFGDTQYF
cdr3_nt: TGCGCCAGCAGCTCAATCGGGGAGTTCGGAGATACGCAGTATTTT

clone_size: -
v_call: TRBV6-6
j_call: TRBJ2-1
d_call: -
cdr3_aa: CASRPLTYNEQFF
cdr3_nt: TGTGCCAGCAGACCTCTCACTTACAATGAGCAGTTCTTC

clone_size: few
v_call: TRBV25-1
j_call: TRBJ2-1
d_call: TRBD2
cdr3_aa: CASSLAGGNNEQFF
cdr3_nt: TGTGCCAGCAGTCTAGCGGGAGGCAACAATGAGCAGTTCTTC

clone_size: few
v_call: TRBV5-1
j_call: TRBJ2-5
d_call: TRBD2
cdr3_aa: CASSLAGGTRYF
cdr3_nt: TGCGCCAGCAGCTTGGCCGGGGGGACCAGGTACTTC

clone_size: -
v_call: TRBV4-3
j_call: TRBJ2-2
d_call: TRBD2
cdr3_aa: CASSRVWTSGDTGELFF
cdr3_nt: TGCGCCAGCAGCCGGGTATGGACTAGCGGGGACACCGGGGAGCTGTTTTTT

clone_size: -
v_call: TRBV7-9
j_call: TRBJ1-3
d_call: TRBD1
cdr3_aa: CASSKTGGSGNTIYF
cdr3_nt: TGTGCCAGCAGCAAGACAGGGGGCTCTGGAAACACCATATATTTT

clone_size: -
v_call: TRBV18
j_call: TRBJ1-2
d_call: -
cdr3_aa: CASSPPKQGDYGYTF
cdr3_nt: TGTGCCAGCTCACCACCGAAACAGGGAGACTATGGCTACACCTTC

clone_size: -
v_call: TRBV30
j_call: TRBJ2-7
d_call: TRBD1
cdr3_aa: CAWSLTWGTGVYEQYF
cdr3_nt: TGTGCCTGGAGTCTGACCTGGGGGACAGGGGTATACGAGCAGTACTTC

clone_size: -
v_call: TRBV13
j_call: TRBJ2-1
d_call: -
cdr3_aa: CASSPSLPDEQFF
cdr3_nt: TGTGCCAGCAGCCCATCTCTACCCGATGAGCAGTTCTTC

clone_size: -
v_call: TRBV5-4
j_call: TRBJ2-5
d_call: TRBD2
cdr3_aa: CASSLVSGLGQETQYF
cdr3_nt: TGTGCCAGCAGCTTGGTTAGCGGGCTAGGGCAAGAGACCCAGTACTTC

clone_size: -
v_call: TRBV9
j_call: TRBJ2-2
d_call: -
cdr3_aa: CASNIGWEAGELFF
cdr3_nt: TGTGCCAGCAATATCGGCTGGGAGGCCGGGGAGCTGTTTTTT

clone_size: -
v_call: TRBV2
j_call: TRBJ1-6
d_call: -
cdr3_aa: CASRFREDTDSPLHF
cdr3_nt: TGTGCCAGCAGGTTCCGGGAAGATACGGATTCACCCCTCCACTTT

clone_size: -
v_call: TRBV5-3
j_call: TRBJ1-5
d_call: TRBD1
cdr3_aa: CARSRGQGDGNQPQHF
cdr3_nt: TGTGCCAGAAGCAGGGGACAGGGTGACGGCAATCAGCCCCAGCATTTT

clone_size: few
v_call: TRBV18
j_call: TRBJ2-5
d_call: -
cdr3_aa: CASSPGAVETQYF
cdr3_nt: TGTGCCAGCTCACCAGGAGCGGTCGAGACCCAGTACTTC

clone_size: -
v_call: TRBV29-1
j_call: TRBJ2-3
d_call: TRBD2
cdr3_aa: CSAGEGDTQYF
cdr3_nt: TGCAGCGCCGGGGAGGGGGATACGCAGTATTTT

clone_size: -
v_call: TRBV7-9
j_call: TRBJ2-1
d_call: -
cdr3_aa: CASSSNGRRDNEQFF
cdr3_nt: TGTGCCAGCAGCTCGAACGGGAGAAGGGACAATGAGCAGTTCTTC

clone_size: -
v_call: TRBV18
j_call: TRBJ2-1
d_call: TRBD2
cdr3_aa: CASSPPGALAGENEQFF
cdr3_nt: TGTGCCAGCTCACCACCAGGAGCACTAGCGGGAGAAAATGAGCAGTTCTTC

clone_size: -
v_call: TRBV4-1
j_call: TRBJ2-5
d_call: -
cdr3_aa: CASSQAIISAPRETQYF
cdr3_nt: TGCGCCAGCAGCCAGGCCATAATTTCAGCGCCCAGAGAGACCCAGTACTTC

clone_size: -
v_call: TRBV7-9
j_call: TRBJ2-7
d_call: -
cdr3_aa: CASSPSSYEQYF
cdr3_nt: TGTGCCAGCAGCCCTAGCTCCTACGAGCAGTACTTC